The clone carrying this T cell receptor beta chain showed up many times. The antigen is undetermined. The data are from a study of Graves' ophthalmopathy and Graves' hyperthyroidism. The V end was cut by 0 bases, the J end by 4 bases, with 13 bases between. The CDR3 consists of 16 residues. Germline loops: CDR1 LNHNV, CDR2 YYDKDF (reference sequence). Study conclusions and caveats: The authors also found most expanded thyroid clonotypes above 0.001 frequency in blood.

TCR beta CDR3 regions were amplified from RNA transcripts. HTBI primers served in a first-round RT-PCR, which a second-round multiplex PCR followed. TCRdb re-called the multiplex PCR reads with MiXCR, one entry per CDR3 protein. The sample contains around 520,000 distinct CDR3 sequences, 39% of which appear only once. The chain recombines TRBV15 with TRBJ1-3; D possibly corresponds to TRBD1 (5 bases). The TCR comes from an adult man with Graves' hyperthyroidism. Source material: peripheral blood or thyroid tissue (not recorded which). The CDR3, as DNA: TGTGCCACCAGCAGAGATAGGGGAGTGGGAGGAAACACCATATATTTT. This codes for CATSRDRGVGGNTIYF.